This record looks at one TCR beta chain sequence and its context. Antigen unknown. CDR3 length: 12 amino acids. Per the germline V gene, CDR1 is MNHEY and CDR2 is SMNVEV (reference sequence). The V end was cut by 6 bases, the J end by 2 bases, with 7 bases between. Measured with immunoSEQ multiplex PCR; TCRdb has only the in-frame clones, and not every one. The sample lists approximately 11,000 clones; roughly 72% were seen once. These data belong to a study of somatic mutations in cytotoxic T cells in rheumatoid arthritis. Points from the study as a whole: In rheumatoid arthritis patients, the slight underrepresentation of TRBV07 was not adjusted for multiple comparisons. A single CD8+ clone exceeded 20% of CD8+ cells in about an eighth of the roughly 60 patients.

The sequencing sample was made of CD8+ T cells sorted from blood. The rearrangement links TRBV27 to TRBJ1-1; D unclear. This clonotype was obtained from a man aged 70 or older in good health. The CDR3 here is CASRGGNTEAFF. The CDR3 coding sequence is TGTGCCAGCAGGGGAGGTAACACTGAAGCTTTCTTT.